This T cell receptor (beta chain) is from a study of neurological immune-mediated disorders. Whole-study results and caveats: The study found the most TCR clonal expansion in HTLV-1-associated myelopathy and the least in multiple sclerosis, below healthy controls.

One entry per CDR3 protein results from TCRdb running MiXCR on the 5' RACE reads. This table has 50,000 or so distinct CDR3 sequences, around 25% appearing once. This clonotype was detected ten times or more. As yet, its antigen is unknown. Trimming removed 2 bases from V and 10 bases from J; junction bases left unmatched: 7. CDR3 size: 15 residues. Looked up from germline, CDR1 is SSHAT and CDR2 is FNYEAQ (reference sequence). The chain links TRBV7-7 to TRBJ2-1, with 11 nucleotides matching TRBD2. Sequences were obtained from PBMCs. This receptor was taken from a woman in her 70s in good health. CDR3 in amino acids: CASSLLAGGGGEQFF. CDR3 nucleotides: TGTGCCAGCAGCTTACTAGCGGGAGGCGGGGGGGAGCAGTTCTTC.